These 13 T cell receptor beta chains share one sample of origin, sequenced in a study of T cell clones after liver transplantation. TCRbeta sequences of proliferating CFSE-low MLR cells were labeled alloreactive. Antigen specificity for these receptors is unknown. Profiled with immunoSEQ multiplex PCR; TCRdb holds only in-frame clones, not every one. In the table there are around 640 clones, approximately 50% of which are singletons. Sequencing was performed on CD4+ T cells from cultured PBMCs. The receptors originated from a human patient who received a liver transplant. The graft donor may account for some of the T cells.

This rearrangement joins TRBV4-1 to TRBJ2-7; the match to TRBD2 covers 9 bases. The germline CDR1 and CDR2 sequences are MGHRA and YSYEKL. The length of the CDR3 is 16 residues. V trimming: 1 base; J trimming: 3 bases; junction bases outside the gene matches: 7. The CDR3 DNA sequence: TGCGCCAGCAGCCAAGGGGGGGCTAGCGGGGACTACGAGCAGTACTTC. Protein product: CASSQGGASGDYEQYF.

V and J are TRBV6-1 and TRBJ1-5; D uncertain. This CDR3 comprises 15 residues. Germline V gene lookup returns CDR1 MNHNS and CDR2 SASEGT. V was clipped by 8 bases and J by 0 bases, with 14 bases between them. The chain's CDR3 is CASLTDPYSNQPQHF. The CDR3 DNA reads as TGTGCCAGCTTAACAGACCCCTATAGCAATCAGCCCCAGCATTTT.

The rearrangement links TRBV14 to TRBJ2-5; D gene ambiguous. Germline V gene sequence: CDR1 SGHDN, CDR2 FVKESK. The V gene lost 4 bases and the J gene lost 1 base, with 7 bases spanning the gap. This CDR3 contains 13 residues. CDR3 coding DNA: TGTGCCAGCAGCCTCGGGCTCCAAGAGACCCAGTACTTC. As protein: CASSLGLQETQYF.

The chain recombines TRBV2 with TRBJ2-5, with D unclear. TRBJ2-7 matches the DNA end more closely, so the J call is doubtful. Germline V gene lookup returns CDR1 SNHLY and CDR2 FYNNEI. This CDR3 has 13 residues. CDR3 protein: CASSVGLSYEQYF. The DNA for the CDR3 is TGTGCCAGCAGTGTTGGCCTCTCCTACGAGCAGTACTTC.

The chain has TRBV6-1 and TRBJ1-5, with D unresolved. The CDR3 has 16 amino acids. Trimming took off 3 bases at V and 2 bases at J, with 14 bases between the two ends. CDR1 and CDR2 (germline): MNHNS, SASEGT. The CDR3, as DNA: TGTGCCAGCAGTGAGAACTTGCCTATTGGCAATCAGCCCCAGCATTTT. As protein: CASSENLPIGNQPQHF.

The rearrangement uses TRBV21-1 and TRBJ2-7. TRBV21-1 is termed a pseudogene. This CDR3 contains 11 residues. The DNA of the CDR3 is TGTGCCAGCGGATTGGGGGACGAGCAGTACTTC. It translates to CASGLGDEQYF.

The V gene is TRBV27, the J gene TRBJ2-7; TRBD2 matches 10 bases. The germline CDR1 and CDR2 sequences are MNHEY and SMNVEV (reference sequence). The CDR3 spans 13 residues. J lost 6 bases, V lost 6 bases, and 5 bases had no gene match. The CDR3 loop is CASRPTSGSEQYF. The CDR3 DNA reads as TGTGCCAGCAGACCGACTAGCGGGTCCGAGCAGTACTTC.

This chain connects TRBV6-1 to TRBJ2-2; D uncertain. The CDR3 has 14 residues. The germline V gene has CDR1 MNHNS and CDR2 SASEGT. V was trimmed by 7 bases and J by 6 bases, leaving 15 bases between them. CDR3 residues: CASTTLRVAGELFF. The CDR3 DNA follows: TGTGCCAGCACCACTTTACGGGTTGCCGGGGAGCTGTTTTTT.

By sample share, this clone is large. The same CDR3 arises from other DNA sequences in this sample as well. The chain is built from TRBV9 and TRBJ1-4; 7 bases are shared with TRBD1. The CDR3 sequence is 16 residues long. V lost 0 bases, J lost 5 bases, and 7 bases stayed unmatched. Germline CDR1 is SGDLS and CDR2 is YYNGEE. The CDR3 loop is CASSVGQGGGNEKLFF. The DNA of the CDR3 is TGTGCCAGCAGCGTAGGTCAGGGGGGAGGAAATGAAAAACTGTTTTTT. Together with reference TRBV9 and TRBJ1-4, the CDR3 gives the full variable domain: DSGVTQTPKHLITATGQRVTLRCSPRSGDLSVYWYQQSLDQGLQFLIQYYNGEERAKGNILERFSAQQFPDLHSELNLSSLELGDSALYFCASSVGQGGGNEKLFFGSGTQLSVL.

As DNA, the CDR3 is TGTGCCTGGGGGACAGGGGTGTTCTACGAGCAGTACTTC. Translation gives CAWGTGVFYEQYF. The J gene is TRBJ2-5, the V gene TRBV30, with 10 bases fitting TRBD1. The J call is doubtful: the DNA matches TRBJ2-7 better. Per the germline V gene, CDR1 is GTSNPN and CDR2 is SVGIG (reference sequence). The CDR3 is 13 residues long.

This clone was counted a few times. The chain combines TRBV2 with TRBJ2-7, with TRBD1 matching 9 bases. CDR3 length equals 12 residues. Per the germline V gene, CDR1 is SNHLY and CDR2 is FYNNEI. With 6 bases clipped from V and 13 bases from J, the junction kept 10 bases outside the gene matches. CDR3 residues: CASSQGTGREYF. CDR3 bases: TGTGCCAGCAGCCAAGGGACAGGGCGCGAATACTTC.

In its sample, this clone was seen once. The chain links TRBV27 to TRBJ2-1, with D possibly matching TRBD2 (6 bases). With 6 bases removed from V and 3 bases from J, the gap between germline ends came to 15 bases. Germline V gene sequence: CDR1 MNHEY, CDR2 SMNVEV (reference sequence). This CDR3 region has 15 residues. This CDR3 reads CASSARLRGYNEQFF. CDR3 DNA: TGTGCCAGCAGCGCTCGGCTGCGGGGCTACAATGAGCAGTTCTTC.

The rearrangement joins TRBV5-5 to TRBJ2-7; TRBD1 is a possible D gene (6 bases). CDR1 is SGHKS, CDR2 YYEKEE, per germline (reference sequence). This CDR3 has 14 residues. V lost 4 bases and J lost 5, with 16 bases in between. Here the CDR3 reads CASSKRAGADEQYF. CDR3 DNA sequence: TGTGCCAGCAGCAAGCGCGCAGGGGCGGACGAGCAGTACTTC.